This T cell receptor beta chain was captured in a study of cytomegalovirus exposure and HLA in healthy donors. Worth noting for this clone: Its antigen is undetermined.

Overall study results and limits: V- and J-gene trimming of TCR beta was linked (in a later analysis) to a missense DCLRE1C variant. From TCR beta sequences, most subjects' HLA-A and HLA-B alleles were reportedly predicted accurately.

Primers for the PCR totalled 60 Vbeta and 13 Jbeta. Method: immunoSEQ multiplex PCR; TCRdb's copy keeps in-frame clones and lacks some. The table lists roughly 110,000 clones, around 75% of them singletons. Sequenced sample: PBMCs. The clonotype was recovered from a male donor in good health and CMV-seropositive.

The CDR3 DNA follows: TGTGCCAGCAGCACCACCCTGGGGGGCTACGAGCAGTACTTC. Amino acid sequence: CASSTTLGGYEQYF. The gene calls are TRBV2 and TRBJ2-7, with D perhaps matching TRBD2 (6 bases). Trimming pared 6 bases from V and 3 bases from J, leaving 15 bases between. This CDR3 region has 14 residues. Germline-derived CDR1 and CDR2 are SNHLY and FYNNEI.